These T cell receptor beta chains were read from a single sample in a study of T-cell memory formation after mild COVID-19. MiXCR was run by TCRdb on the 5' RACE reads, yielding one entry per CDR3 protein. In the table there are roughly 400,000 distinct CDR3 sequences, approximately 18% of which are singletons. The material sequenced was PBMCs or a T cell subset sorted from them (not recorded which). The receptors originated from a man younger than 35 who had mild COVID-19 (a few samples of this study predate the infection). Cell type and time point are not known. Each CDR3 is given with its conserved first and last residue. The order of the fields is J gene, clone size, V gene, D gene, CDR3 DNA, CDR3 protein. D genes are given only for firm matches. Only some rows state a clone size, as once, few, many or a class for expanded clones.

>TRBJ2-5|few|TRBV3-1|TRBD2
TGTGCCAGCAGTCTGGCTAGCGGGGTCCAAGAGACCCAGTACTTC
CASSLASGVQETQYF
>TRBJ2-2|.|TRBV5-1|TRBD2
TGCGCCAGCAGCTCGCCTAGCGGGGGGGCCGGCGGGGAGCTGTTTTTT
CASSSPSGGAGGELFF
>TRBJ1-1|few|TRBV7-9|.
TGTGCCAGCAGCTTCGGCATGACTGAAGCTTTCTTT
CASSFGMTEAFF
>TRBJ1-4|few|TRBV4-1|.
TGCGCCAGCAGCCCCTCGCCGATGGCAATTGAAAAACTGTTTTTT
CASSPSPMAIEKLFF
>TRBJ2-3|.|TRBV7-2|.
TGTGCCACTGGGGCAACCACAGATACGCAGTATTTT
CATGATTDTQYF
>TRBJ1-4|few|TRBV4-3|TRBD1
TGCGCCAGCAGCCAAGGGTGGACAGGGAGTGAAAAACTGTTTTTT
CASSQGWTGSEKLFF
>TRBJ2-3|.|TRBV2|TRBD2
TGTGCCAGCAACTACGCGGGACTAGCGGACGTAAGCACAGATACGCAGTATTTT
CASNYAGLADVSTDTQYF
>TRBJ2-3|few|TRBV21-1|.
TGTGCCAGCAGCAAAGAAGGCGACCCTTGGAACACAGATACGCAGTATTTT
CASSKEGDPWNTDTQYF
>TRBJ2-1|.|TRBV6-2/TRBV6-3|.
TGTGCCAGCACTCCAAGGAGGGGCCGGACAGTTTACAATGAGCAGTTCTTC
CASTPRRGRTVYNEQFF
>TRBJ1-1|.|TRBV29-1|.
TGCAGCGTTGCGGTGAACACTGAAGCTTTCTTT
CSVAVNTEAFF
>TRBJ1-4|.|TRBV7-3|TRBD1
TGTGCCAGCAGCCCTACACCCCGGGACAGGGGGCCGGTCCCTCCCAGTGGGGAAAAACTGTTTTTT
CASSPTPRDRGPVPPSGEKLFF
>TRBJ1-4|.|TRBV6-6|TRBD1
TGTGCCAGCAGCTCTGGGACAGACGCTGAAAAACTGTTTTTT
CASSSGTDAEKLFF
>TRBJ2-1|.|TRBV4-1|.
TGCGCCAGCAGCCAAGATTATGGCAGGGACCCACTTGAGCAGTTCTTC
CASSQDYGRDPLEQFF
>TRBJ1-2|.|TRBV6-5|.
TGTGCCAGCAGTCCCCGACGGGGTGTTCTGCGCTACACCTTC
CASSPRRGVLRYTF
>TRBJ2-1|few|TRBV10-3|.
TGTGCCACCAACCCCACCGGGGCCCTAAGCTCCTACAATGAGCAGTTCTTC
CATNPTGALSSYNEQFF
>TRBJ2-3|.|TRBV25-1|.
TGTGCCAGCAGTCTAGGTCAAGGTAGCCCCACAGATACGCAGTATTTT
CASSLGQGSPTDTQYF
>TRBJ1-2|.|TRBV7-8|.
TGTGCCAGCAGCCACCCGGCGGAGGGATCATTTCGTGGCTACACCTTC
CASSHPAEGSFRGYTF
>TRBJ2-6|few|TRBV10-3|.
TGTGCCATCACCCTCGTGGCAGTAGCGCGGATTTTCTCTGGGGCCAACGTCCTGACTTTC
CAITLVAVARIFSGANVLTF
>TRBJ1-5|few|TRBV24-1|.
TGTGCCACCAGTTCAAACCGCGGGCAGCCCCAGCATTTT
CATSSNRGQPQHF
>TRBJ2-1|few|TRBV5-1|.
TGCGCCAGCAGCTTGAGAGTAATGGACATGGCAAATGAGCAGTTCTTC
CASSLRVMDMANEQFF
>TRBJ2-1|many|TRBV5-6|.
TGTGCCAGCAGCTTGCCTACTACCTACAATGAGCAGTTCTTC
CASSLPTTYNEQFF
>TRBJ2-2|few|TRBV4-3|.
TGCGCCAGCAGCCAAGAAGGGGGGCCCGGGGAGCTGTTTTTT
CASSQEGGPGELFF
>TRBJ2-1|.|TRBV11-2|TRBD2
TGTGCCAGCAGCTTCTTAGCGGGGGGGCGCGATGAGCAGTTCTTC
CASSFLAGGRDEQFF
>TRBJ2-5|.|TRBV4-1|TRBD2
TGCGCCAGCAGCCAGGAAGCGGGGGGTACCCAGTACTTC
CASSQEAGGTQYF
>TRBJ1-5|few|TRBV29-1|.
TGCAGCGTTACCTGGGGGAGCAATCAGCCCCAGCATTTT
CSVTWGSNQPQHF
>TRBJ1-2|.|TRBV7-9|TRBD1
TGTGCCAGCAGCCGACGGACAGGGTACCTGAACTATGGCTACACCTTC
CASSRRTGYLNYGYTF
>TRBJ1-5|.|TRBV20-1|.
TGCAGTGCTATCGGACACTCAGGTAGCAATCAGCCCCAGCATTTT
CSAIGHSGSNQPQHF
>TRBJ1-3|.|TRBV7-9|.
TGTGCCAGCAGCGAGTCACGGGGCTTCCTGTCTGGAAACACCATATATTTT
CASSESRGFLSGNTIYF
>TRBJ2-3|few|TRBV15|.
TGTGCCACCAGCAGAGGTGGTCGTGGGGGAACAGATACGCAGTATTTT
CATSRGGRGGTDTQYF
>TRBJ2-3|.|TRBV6-2/TRBV6-3|.
TGTGCCAGCAGCCGGGATACGCAGTATTTT
CASSRDTQYF
>TRBJ2-5|.|TRBV28|TRBD2
TGTGCCAGCAGTTTATCTGGTAGCGGGGTGGCGGAGACCCAGTACTTC
CASSLSGSGVAETQYF
>TRBJ2-5|.|TRBV5-1|.
TGCGCCAGCAGCTTGGGCCCCACTCCCAAAGAGACCCAGTACTTC
CASSLGPTPKETQYF
>TRBJ1-4|.|TRBV6-2/TRBV6-3|.
TGTGCCAGCAGCTCGGACAGACTTAATGAAAAACTGTTTTTT
CASSSDRLNEKLFF
>TRBJ2-1|few|TRBV5-5|.
TGTGCCAGCAGCTTCTATAGCTACAATGAGCAGTTCTTC
CASSFYSYNEQFF
>TRBJ1-1|few|TRBV10-3|TRBD1
TGTGCCATCACCCAAGGGGACAGGGGGCGATTCACTGAAGCTTTCTTT
CAITQGDRGRFTEAFF
>TRBJ2-3|.|TRBV7-3|.
TGTGCCAGCAGCCCCCAGGGCATTAGCCCCACAGATACGCAGTATTTT
CASSPQGISPTDTQYF
>TRBJ2-5|few|TRBV10-3|.
TGTGCCATCAGTGAACCGGACACTAAGTACCAAGAGACCCAGTACTTC
CAISEPDTKYQETQYF